This T cell receptor (beta chain) came from a study of cytomegalovirus exposure and HLA in healthy donors. As concerns this clone: Its antigen remains unknown.

When sampled, the donors appeared nominally healthy, though they likely had unrecorded immune exposures. PCR involved 60 Vbeta and 13 Jbeta primers. Study processing details: It was a later analysis that counted 75 million to 90 million unique TCR beta chains, of which roughly 10 million were shared. Measured with immunoSEQ multiplex PCR; TCRdb has only the in-frame clones, and not every one. V, J and clone size are taken as reported in that table, and D and trimming were inferred from the DNA itself. The profile shows some 220,000 clones, around 83% of them singletons. Study-wide points: Three CMV-associated chains proved CMV antigen-specific in vitro.

The receptor was isolated from a girl aged 2 to 9 in good health and CMV-seronegative. Sequenced: PBMCs.

CDR3 in amino acids: CASSKPYNKIPLMNTEAFF. Here the CDR3 DNA reads TGTGCCAGCAGCAAACCTTACAACAAAATCCCCCTCATGAACACTGAAGCTTTCTTT. This sequence joins TRBV21-1 and TRBJ1-1; the D call TRBD1 from the table was never checked on the DNA. TRBV21-1 is listed as a pseudogene. The CDR3 totals 19 residues.